What follows is one T cell receptor beta chain and its context. The sample has other DNA sequences that encode this CDR3 too. Per the study methods: There were no quality scores in the junction-only immunoSEQ sequences, so filtering differed. Assay: immunoSEQ multiplex PCR; the TCRdb copy retains only in-frame clones and omits some. The V and J calls and the clone size are those of that table, but D and trimming were determined from the DNA. The sample lists around 650,000 clones, roughly 95% occurring once. The data originate from a study of shared clonotypes between healthy human individuals. The CDR3 consists of 12 residues. V was cut by 4 bases and J by 1 base, with 4 bases left in between. The V gene's germline CDR1 is MNHEY and CDR2 SMNVEV (reference sequence). In the naive CD8 group, cells lacked CD45RO and were positively selected for CCR7, so terminally differentiated effector memory CD45RA+ cells were left out.

The TCR comes from a woman between 25 and 40 years old in good health. This chain connects TRBV27 to TRBJ1-1; D is ambiguous. The sequenced material came from naive CD8+ T cells sorted from blood. The CDR3 nucleotides are TGTGCCAGCAGTTCCGGGAACACTGAAGCTTTCTTT. Translated, it gives CASSSGNTEAFF.